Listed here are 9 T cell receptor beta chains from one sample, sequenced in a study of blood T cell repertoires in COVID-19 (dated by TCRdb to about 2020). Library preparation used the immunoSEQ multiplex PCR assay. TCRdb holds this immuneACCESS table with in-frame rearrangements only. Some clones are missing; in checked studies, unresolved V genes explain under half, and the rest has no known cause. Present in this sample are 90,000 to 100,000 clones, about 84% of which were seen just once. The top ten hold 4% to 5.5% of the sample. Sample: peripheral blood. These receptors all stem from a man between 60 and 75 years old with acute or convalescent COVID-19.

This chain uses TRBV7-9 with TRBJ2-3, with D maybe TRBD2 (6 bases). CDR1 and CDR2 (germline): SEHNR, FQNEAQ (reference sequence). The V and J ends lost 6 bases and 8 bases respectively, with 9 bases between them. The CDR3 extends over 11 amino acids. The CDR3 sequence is CASRWGGTQYF. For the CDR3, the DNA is TGTGCCAGCAGATGGGGAGGTACGCAGTATTTT.

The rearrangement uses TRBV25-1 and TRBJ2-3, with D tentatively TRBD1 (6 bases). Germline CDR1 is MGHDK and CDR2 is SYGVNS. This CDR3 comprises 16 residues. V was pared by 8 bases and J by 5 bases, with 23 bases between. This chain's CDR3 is CASGQSDSWFGDTQYF. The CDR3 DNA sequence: TGTGCCAGCGGACAGTCGGACAGTTGGTTTGGAGATACGCAGTATTTT.

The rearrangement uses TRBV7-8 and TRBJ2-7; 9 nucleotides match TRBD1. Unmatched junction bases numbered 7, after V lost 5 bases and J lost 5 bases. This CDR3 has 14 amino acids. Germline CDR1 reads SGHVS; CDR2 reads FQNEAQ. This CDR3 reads CASSARTGANEQYF. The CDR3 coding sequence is TGTGCCAGCAGCGCCCGGACAGGGGCCAACGAGCAGTACTTC.

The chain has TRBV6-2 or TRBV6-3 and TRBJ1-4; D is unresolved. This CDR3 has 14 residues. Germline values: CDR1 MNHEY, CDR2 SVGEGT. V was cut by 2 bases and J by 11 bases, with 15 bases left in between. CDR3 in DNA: TGTGCCAGCAGTTACGCGGAGACCAATCCGAAACTGTTTTTT. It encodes CASSYAETNPKLFF.

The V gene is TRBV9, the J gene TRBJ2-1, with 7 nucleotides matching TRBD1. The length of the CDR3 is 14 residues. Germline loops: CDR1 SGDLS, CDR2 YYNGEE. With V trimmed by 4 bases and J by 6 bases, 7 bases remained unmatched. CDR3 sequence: CASSSRDSFNEQFF. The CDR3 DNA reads TGTGCCAGCAGCTCCCGGGACAGTTTCAATGAGCAGTTCTTC.

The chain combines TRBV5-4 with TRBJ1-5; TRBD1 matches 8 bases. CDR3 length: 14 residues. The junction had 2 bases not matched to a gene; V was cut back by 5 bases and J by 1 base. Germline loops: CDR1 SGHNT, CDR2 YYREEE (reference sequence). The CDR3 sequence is CASSYRGSNQPQHF. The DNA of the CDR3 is TGTGCCAGCAGTTACAGGGGGAGCAATCAGCCCCAGCATTTT.

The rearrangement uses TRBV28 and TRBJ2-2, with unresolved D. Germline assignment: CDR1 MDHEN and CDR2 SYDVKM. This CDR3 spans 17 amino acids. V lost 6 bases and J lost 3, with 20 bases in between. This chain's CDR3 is CASSPGGLDKDTGELFF. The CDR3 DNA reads TGTGCCAGCAGCCCTGGCGGTCTAGATAAAGACACCGGGGAGCTGTTTTTT.

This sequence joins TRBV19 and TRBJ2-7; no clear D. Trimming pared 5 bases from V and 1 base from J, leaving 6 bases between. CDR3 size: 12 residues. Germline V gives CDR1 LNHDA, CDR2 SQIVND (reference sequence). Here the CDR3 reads CASSGKSYEQYF. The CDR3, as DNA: TGTGCCAGTAGTGGCAAGTCCTACGAGCAGTACTTC.

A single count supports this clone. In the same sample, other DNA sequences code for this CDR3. Here the CDR3 DNA reads TGTGCCAGCAGCTTTGGGCTCGCGGGGGAGCAGTACTTC. It specifies CASSFGLAGEQYF. The V call is TRBV7-3, the J call TRBJ2-7; D is perhaps TRBD2 (6 bases). Looked up from germline, CDR1 is SGHTA and CDR2 is FQGTGA. The germline V and J ends were trimmed by 3 bases and 7 bases, with 13 bases remaining between them. CDR3 length: 13 amino acids.